This T cell receptor (beta chain) originates from a study of regulatory T cells in long-lasting Graves disease. Building of the TCR beta libraries involved iRepertoire HTBI primers and Arm-PCR of CDR3 regions. TCRdb reprocessed the multiplex PCR reads with MiXCR, giving one entry per CDR3 protein. Among some 370,000 distinct CDR3 sequences listed, approximately 25% were seen once. The sample holds many counts of this clonotype. Trimming took off 6 bases at V and 2 bases at J, with 14 bases between the two ends. Germline V gene data show CDR1 as SNHLY and CDR2 as FYNNEI. The CDR3 runs to 15 residues. Time point meaning: persistent/refractory GD, antithyroid drugs over 5 years with positive TRAb. The TCR library was made from RNA extracted from PBMCs.

The chain employs TRBV2 and TRBJ1-5; D not certain. This TCR came from a woman aged 40 to 50 with Graves disease. This material consisted of peripheral blood mononuclear cells (PBMCs), taken when the disease was refractory, from a patient treated with antithyroid drugs. Here the CDR3 DNA reads TGTGCCAGCAGCGCCGATTCGGGTGGCAATCAGCCCCAGCATTTT. Translation: CASSADSGGNQPQHF.